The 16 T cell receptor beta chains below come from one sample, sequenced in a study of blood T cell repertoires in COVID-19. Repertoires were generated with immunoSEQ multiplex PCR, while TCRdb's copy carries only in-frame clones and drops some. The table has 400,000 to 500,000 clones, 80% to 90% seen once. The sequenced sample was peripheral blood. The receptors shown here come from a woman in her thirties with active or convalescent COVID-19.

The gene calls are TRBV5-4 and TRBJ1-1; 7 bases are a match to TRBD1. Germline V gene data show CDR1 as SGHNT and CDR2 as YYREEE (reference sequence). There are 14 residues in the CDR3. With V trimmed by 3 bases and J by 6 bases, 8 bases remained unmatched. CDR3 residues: CASSSITGASEAFF. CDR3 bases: TGTGCCAGCAGCTCCATTACAGGGGCTTCTGAAGCTTTCTTT.

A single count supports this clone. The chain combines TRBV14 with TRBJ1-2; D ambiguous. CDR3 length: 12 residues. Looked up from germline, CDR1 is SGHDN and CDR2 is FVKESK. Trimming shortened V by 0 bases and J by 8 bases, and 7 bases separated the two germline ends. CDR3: CASSQDLRGYTF. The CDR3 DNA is TGTGCCAGCAGCCAAGATCTGCGGGGCTACACCTTC.

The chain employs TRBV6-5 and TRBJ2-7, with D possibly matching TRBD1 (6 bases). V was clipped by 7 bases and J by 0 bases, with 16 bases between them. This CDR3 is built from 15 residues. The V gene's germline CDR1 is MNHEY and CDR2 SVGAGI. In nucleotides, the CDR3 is TGTGCCAGCACCCGCGACAGGACCGTCTCCTACGAGCAGTACTTC. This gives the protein CASTRDRTVSYEQYF.

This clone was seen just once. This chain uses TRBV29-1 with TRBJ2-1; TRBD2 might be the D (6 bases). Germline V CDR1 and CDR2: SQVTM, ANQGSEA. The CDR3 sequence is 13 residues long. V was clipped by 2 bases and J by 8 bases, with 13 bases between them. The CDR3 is CSVEPGEADEQFF. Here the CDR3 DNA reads TGCAGCGTTGAACCGGGAGAGGCCGATGAGCAGTTCTTC.

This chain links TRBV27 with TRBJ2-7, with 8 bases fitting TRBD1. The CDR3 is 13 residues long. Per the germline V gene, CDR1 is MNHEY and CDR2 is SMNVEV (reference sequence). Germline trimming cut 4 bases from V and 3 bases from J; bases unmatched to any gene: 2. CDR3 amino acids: CASSYGQGYEQYF. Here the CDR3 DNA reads TGTGCCAGCAGTTACGGACAGGGCTACGAGCAGTACTTC.

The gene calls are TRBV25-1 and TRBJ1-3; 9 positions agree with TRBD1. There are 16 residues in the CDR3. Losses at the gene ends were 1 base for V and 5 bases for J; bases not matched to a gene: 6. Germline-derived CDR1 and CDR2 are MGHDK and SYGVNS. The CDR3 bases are TGTGCCAGCAGTGAATCCCACACAGGGGGCCGAAACACCATATATTTT. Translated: CASSESHTGGRNTIYF.

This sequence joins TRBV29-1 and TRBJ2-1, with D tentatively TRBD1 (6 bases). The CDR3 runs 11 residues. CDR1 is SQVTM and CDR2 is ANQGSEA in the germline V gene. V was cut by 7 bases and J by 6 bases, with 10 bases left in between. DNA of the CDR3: TGCAGCGCCGGACAGCTCAATGAGCAGTTCTTC. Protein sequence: CSAGQLNEQFF.

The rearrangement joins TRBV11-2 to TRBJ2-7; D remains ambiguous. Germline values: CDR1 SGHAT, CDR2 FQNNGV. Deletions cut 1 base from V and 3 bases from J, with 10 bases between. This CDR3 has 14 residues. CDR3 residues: CASSLGHGGYEQYF. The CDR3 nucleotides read TGTGCCAGCAGCTTAGGACATGGTGGCTACGAGCAGTACTTC.

CDR3 DNA: TGTGCCAGCAGCGTAGGGGGCAGCCTAAATGAAAAACTGTTTTTT. It yields the protein CASSVGGSLNEKLFF. This rearrangement joins TRBV9 to TRBJ1-4, with D tentatively TRBD1 (5 bases). The CDR3 sequence is 15 residues long. The V gene lost 0 bases and the J gene lost 5 bases, with 11 bases spanning the gap. Germline assignment: CDR1 SGDLS and CDR2 YYNGEE.

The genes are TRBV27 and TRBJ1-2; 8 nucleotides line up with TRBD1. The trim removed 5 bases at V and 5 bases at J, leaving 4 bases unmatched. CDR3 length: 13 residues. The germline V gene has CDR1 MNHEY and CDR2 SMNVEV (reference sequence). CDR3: CASSPRQGYGYTF. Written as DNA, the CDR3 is TGTGCCAGCAGTCCGCGACAGGGGTATGGCTACACCTTC.

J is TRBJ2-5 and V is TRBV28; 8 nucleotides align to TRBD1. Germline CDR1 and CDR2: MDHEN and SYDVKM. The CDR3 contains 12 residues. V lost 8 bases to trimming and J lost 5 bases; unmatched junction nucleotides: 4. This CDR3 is CASQGASETQYF. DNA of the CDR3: TGTGCCAGCCAGGGGGCGAGTGAGACCCAGTACTTC. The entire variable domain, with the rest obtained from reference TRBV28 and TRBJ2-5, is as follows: DVKVTQSSRYLVKRTGEKVFLECVQDMDHENMFWYRQDPGLGLRLIYFSYDVKMKEKGDIPEGYSVSREKKERFSLILESASTNQTSMYLCASQGASETQYFGPGTRLLVL.

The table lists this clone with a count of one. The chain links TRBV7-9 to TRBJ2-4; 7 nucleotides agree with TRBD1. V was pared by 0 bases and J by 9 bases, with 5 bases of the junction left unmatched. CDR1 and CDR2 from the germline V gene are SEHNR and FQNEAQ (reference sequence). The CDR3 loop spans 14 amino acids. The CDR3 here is CASSLARPGGIQYF. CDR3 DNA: TGTGCCAGCAGCTTAGCTCGACCAGGGGGCATTCAGTACTTC.

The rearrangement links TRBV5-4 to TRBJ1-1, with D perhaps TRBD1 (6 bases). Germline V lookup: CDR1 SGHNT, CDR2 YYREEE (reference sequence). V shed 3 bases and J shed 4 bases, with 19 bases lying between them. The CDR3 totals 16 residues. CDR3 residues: CASSSRRTVGGTEAFF. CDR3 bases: TGTGCCAGCAGCTCCCGCCGGACAGTTGGGGGCACTGAAGCTTTCTTT.

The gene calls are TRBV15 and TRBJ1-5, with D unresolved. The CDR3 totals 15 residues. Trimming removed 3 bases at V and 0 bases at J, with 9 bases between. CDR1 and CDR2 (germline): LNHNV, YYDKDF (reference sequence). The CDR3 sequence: CATSSELYSNQPQHF. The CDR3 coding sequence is TGTGCCACCAGCAGCGAACTGTATAGCAATCAGCCCCAGCATTTT.

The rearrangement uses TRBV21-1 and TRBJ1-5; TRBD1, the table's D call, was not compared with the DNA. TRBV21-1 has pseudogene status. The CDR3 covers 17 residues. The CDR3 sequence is CASSKGGRGPANQPQHF. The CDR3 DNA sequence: TGTGCCAGCAGCAAAGGAGGCAGGGGCCCTGCCAATCAGCCCCAGCATTTT.

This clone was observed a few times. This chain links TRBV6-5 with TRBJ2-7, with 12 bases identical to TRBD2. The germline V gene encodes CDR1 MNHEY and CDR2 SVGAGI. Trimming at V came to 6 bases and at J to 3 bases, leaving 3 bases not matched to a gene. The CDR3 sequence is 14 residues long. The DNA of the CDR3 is TGTGCCAGCAGCGTGACTAGCGGGAGCTACGAGCAGTACTTC. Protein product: CASSVTSGSYEQYF.